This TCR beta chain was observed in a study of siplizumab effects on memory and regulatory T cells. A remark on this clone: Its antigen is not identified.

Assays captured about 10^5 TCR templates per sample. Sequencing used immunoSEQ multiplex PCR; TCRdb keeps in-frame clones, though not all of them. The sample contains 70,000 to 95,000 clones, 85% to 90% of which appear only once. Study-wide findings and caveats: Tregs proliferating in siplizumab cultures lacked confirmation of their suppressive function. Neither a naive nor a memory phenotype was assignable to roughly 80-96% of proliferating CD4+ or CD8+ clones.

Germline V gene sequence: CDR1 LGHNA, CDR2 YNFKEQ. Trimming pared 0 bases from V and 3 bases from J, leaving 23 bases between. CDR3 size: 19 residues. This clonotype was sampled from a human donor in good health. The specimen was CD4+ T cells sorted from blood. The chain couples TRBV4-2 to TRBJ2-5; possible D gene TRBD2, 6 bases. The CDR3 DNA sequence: TGTGCCAGCAGCCAAGATAGAAAGTGGCTGGGGAAGCGGGAAGAGACCCAGTACTTC. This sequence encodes CASSQDRKWLGKREETQYF.